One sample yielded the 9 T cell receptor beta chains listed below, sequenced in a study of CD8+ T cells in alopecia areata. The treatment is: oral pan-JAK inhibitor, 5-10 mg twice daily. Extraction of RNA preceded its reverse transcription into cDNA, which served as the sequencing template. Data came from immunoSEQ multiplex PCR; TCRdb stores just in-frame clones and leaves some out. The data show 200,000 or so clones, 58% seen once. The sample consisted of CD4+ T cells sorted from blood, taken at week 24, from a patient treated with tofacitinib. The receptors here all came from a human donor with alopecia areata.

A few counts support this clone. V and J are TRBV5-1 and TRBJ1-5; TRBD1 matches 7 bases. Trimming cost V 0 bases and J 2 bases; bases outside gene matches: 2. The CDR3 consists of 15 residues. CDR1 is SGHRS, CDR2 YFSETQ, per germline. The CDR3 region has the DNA TGCGCCAGCAGCTTGGGAGGGACAGGCAATCAGCCCCAGCATTTT. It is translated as CASSLGGTGNQPQHF.

CDR3 residues: CASSQVRGQETQYF. The CDR3 DNA reads TGTGCCAGCAGCCAAGTCAGGGGCCAAGAGACCCAGTACTTC. The genes are TRBV4-2 and TRBJ2-5, with D maybe TRBD1 (6 bases). Trimming removed 1 base from V and 1 base from J, with 7 bases in between. In germline, CDR1 is LGHNA, CDR2 YNFKEQ. CDR3 length equals 14 residues.

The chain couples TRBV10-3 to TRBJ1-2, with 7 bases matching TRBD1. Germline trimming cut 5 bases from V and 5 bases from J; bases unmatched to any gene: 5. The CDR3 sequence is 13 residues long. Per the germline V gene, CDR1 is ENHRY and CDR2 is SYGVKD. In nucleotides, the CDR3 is TGTGCCATCAGTCCCGGGACAGAATATGGCTACACCTTC. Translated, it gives CAISPGTEYGYTF.

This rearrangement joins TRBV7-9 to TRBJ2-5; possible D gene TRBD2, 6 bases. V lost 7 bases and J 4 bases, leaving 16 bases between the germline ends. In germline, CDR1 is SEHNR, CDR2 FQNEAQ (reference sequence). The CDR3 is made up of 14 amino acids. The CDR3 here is CASTPRLGRETQYF. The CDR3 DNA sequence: TGTGCCAGCACCCCTAGACTAGGGCGAGAGACCCAGTACTTC.

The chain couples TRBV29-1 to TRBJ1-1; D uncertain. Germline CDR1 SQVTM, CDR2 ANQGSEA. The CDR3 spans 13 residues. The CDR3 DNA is TGCAGTGTATTCGATGTAAGGGCCACTGAAGCTTTCTTT. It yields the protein CSVFDVRATEAFF. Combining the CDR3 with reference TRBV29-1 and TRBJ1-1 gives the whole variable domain SAVISQKPSRDICQRGTSLTIQCQVDSQVTMMFWYRQQPGQSLTLIATANQGSEATYESGFVIDKFPISRPNLTFSTLTVSNMSPEDSSIYLCSVFDVRATEAFFGQGTRLTVV.

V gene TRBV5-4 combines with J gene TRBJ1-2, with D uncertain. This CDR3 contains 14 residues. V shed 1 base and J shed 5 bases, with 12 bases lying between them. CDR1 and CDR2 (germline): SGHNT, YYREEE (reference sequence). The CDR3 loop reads CASSLREGSYGYTF. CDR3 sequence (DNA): TGTGCCAGCAGCTTGAGGGAGGGAAGTTATGGCTACACCTTC.

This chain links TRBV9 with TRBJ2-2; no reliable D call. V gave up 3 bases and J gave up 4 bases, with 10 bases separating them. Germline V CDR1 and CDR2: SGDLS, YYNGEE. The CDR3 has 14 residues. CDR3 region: CASSGAPTTGELFF. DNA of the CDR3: TGTGCCAGCAGCGGAGCTCCCACCACCGGGGAGCTGTTTTTT.

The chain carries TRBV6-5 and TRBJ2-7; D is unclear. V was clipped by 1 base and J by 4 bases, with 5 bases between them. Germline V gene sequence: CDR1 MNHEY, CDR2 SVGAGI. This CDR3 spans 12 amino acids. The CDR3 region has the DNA TGTGCCAGCAGTTACTTTGGGTACGAGCAGTACTTC. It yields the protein CASSYFGYEQYF.

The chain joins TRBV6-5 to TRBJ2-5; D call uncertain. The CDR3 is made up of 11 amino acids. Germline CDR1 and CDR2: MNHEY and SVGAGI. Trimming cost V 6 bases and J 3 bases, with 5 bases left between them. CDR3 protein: CASRSEETQYF. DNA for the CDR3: TGTGCCAGCAGATCTGAAGAGACCCAGTACTTC.